This passage covers 10 T cell receptor beta chains from one sample sequenced in a study of OX40 agonist ivuxolimab in advanced cancers. Libraries were constructed by the immunoSEQ multiplex PCR assay. Entries here come from immuneACCESS through TCRdb and include only in-frame sequences with V and J called. Some clones fail to appear in such tables; in the studies checked, an unresolved V gene covers under half of the shortfall, and the cause of the remainder is unknown. The sample includes some 50,000 clones, with 83% observed a single time. The ten largest clones take up approximately 2.8% of the sample. The specimen comprised CD4+ or CD8+ T cells sorted from blood, sampled in a trial of the OX40 agonist ivuxolimab. The receptors here all came from an adult with an advanced solid tumor such as melanoma, head and neck, liver or kidney cancer.

J is TRBJ2-1 and V is TRBV19; 9 nucleotides align to TRBD2. Germline CDR1 reads LNHDA; CDR2 reads SQIVND (reference sequence). The V gene end was trimmed by 6 bases and the J gene end by 8 bases; junction bases not matched to a gene: 14. This CDR3 comprises 16 residues. The CDR3 nucleotides read TGTGCCAGTAGGAGCCGGGGCGGGGGGGCCAGAGATGAGCAGTTCTTC. Protein sequence: CASRSRGGGARDEQFF. Looking up the rest from reference TRBV19 and TRBJ2-1 gives the full variable domain: DGGITQSPKYLFRKEGQNVTLSCEQNLNHDAMYWYRQDPGQGLRLIYYSQIVNDFQKGDIAEGYSVSREKKESFPLTVTSAQKNPTAFYLCASRSRGGGARDEQFFGPGTRLTVL.

This chain connects TRBV2 to TRBJ2-3, with D uncertain. Germline assignment: CDR1 SNHLY and CDR2 FYNNEI. This CDR3 is built from 14 residues. V was clipped by 4 bases and J by 0 bases, with 8 bases between them. For the CDR3, the DNA is TGTGCCAGCAGTGGAGAGAAAAGCACAGATACGCAGTATTTT. Translated, it gives CASSGEKSTDTQYF.

The gene calls are TRBV5-5 and TRBJ2-1, with D possibly being TRBD2 (6 bases). The length of the CDR3 is 12 residues. V was cut by 7 bases and J by 7 bases, with 12 bases left in between. Germline V gene data show CDR1 as SGHKS and CDR2 as YYEKEE (reference sequence). CDR3 sequence: CASHIRGNEQFF. The CDR3 DNA is TGTGCCAGCCATATCCGGGGGAATGAGCAGTTCTTC.

The count of this clone is one. The CDR3 protein is CASSVENSGANVLTF. The CDR3 DNA is TGTGCCAGCAGTGTAGAGAACTCTGGGGCCAACGTCCTGACTTTC. The chain is built from TRBV6-4 and TRBJ2-6; D is unclear. The CDR3 spans 15 residues. Trimming cost V 4 bases and J 0 bases, with 7 bases left between them. Germline V gene data show CDR1 as MRHNA and CDR2 as SNTAGT.

The rearrangement uses TRBV12-5 and TRBJ1-3; no firm D call. CDR3 length equals 14 residues. Germline V lookup: CDR1 LGHNT, CDR2 FRNRAP. The V gene lost 8 bases and the J gene lost 4 bases, with 15 bases spanning the gap. This CDR3 reads CASKPRRGGNTIYF. As DNA, the CDR3 is TGTGCTAGTAAACCGCGGAGAGGCGGAAACACCATATATTTT.

V and J are TRBV5-1 and TRBJ2-2, with a possible D match to TRBD1 (6 bases). V shed 7 bases and J shed 5 bases, with 18 bases lying between them. CDR1 is SGHRS, CDR2 YFSETQ, per germline. The CDR3 totals 15 residues. CDR3 nucleotides: TGCGCCAGCTACGGACAGCTCGGCGGGACCGGGGAGCTGTTTTTT. Residues: CASYGQLGGTGELFF.

This clone showed up just once. The chain combines TRBV6-6 with TRBJ2-3; tentatively, D is TRBD1 or TRBD2 (5 bases each). CDR3 length: 16 amino acids. Between the trimmed V and J ends, which lost 2 bases and 7 bases, there was a span of 19 bases. Germline CDR1 MNHNY, CDR2 SVGAGI (reference sequence). In DNA, the CDR3 is TGTGCCAGCAGTTACGGGGACGGAGGATGGGCCCATACGCAGTATTTT. Translating gives CASSYGDGGWAHTQYF.

J is TRBJ2-3 and V is TRBV14; 10 bases are shared with TRBD1. J lost 6 bases, V lost 4 bases, and 7 bases had no gene match. CDR1 SGHDN and CDR2 FVKESK come from the germline V gene. The CDR3 runs 15 residues. CDR3 nucleotides: TGTGCCAGCAGCCTACGGACAGGGGGATTGGATACGCAGTATTTT. Its protein product is CASSLRTGGLDTQYF.

The chain has TRBV9 and TRBJ2-5; TRBD2 agrees at 10 bases. Unmatched junction bases numbered 10, after V lost 4 bases and J lost 1 base. CDR3 size: 17 residues. Looked up from germline, CDR1 is SGDLS and CDR2 is YYNGEE. The DNA for the CDR3 is TGTGCCAGCAGCCGGTCCCCGGGACTAGCGAGCCAAGAGACCCAGTACTTC. Translation: CASSRSPGLASQETQYF. Combining the CDR3 with reference TRBV9 and TRBJ2-5 gives the whole variable domain DSGVTQTPKHLITATGQRVTLRCSPRSGDLSVYWYQQSLDQGLQFLIQYYNGEERAKGNILERFSAQQFPDLHSELNLSSLELGDSALYFCASSRSPGLASQETQYFGPGTRLLVL.

The chain links TRBV6-6 to TRBJ1-5; D is undetermined. Germline-derived CDR1 and CDR2 are MNHNY and SVGAGI (reference sequence). The CDR3 consists of 15 residues. The ends were cut back, 2 bases at V and 2 bases at J, with 10 bases in the middle. CDR3 sequence (DNA): TGTGCCAGCAGTTACAAAGGGTCCGGCAATCAGCCCCAGCATTTT. Protein product: CASSYKGSGNQPQHF.